This is a list of T cell receptor beta chains from one sample in a study of identical twins. TCRdb processed the 5' RACE reads anew with MiXCR; each CDR3 protein has one entry. The table has about 1.7 million distinct CDR3 sequences, around 29% seen once. Sequenced: cord blood. All receptors derive from a newborn girl in good health. The CDR3 runs from the conserved cysteine through the conserved F or W. The D gene is left open where the match is weak. Clone size appears in some rows only: once, few, many, or a class for an expanded clone.

DNA,CDR3,size,D,J,V
TGCAGTGCTAGAGCATTTCCGGTGGGGGACCTCTACAATGAGCAGTTCTTC,CSARAFPVGDLYNEQFF,.,.,TRBJ2-1,TRBV20-1
TGTGCCAGCAGTTTTTTCCCCAGGGGTATCAGCAATCAGCCCCAGCATTTT,CASSFFPRGISNQPQHF,few,.,TRBJ1-5,TRBV28
TGTGCCAGCAAAGGGCGCGGGGGGGCCAGTGACATTCAGTACTTC,CASKGRGGASDIQYF,few,TRBD2,TRBJ2-4,TRBV6-6
TGTGCCAGCAGCTTAGACACGGTCGCAGATACGCAGTATTTT,CASSLDTVADTQYF,few,.,TRBJ2-3,TRBV7-2
TGCGCCAGCAGCTTGGTTCGGCCACAAGAAGCTTTCTTT,CASSLVRPQEAFF,.,.,TRBJ1-1,TRBV5-1
TGCAGCGTTCGGGGGCGTGTCACAGATACGCAGTATTTT,CSVRGRVTDTQYF,many,.,TRBJ2-3,TRBV29-1
TGTGCCACCATTTGGTGGGGGCACAATGAGCAGTTCTTC,CATIWWGHNEQFF,few,.,TRBJ2-1,TRBV24-1
TGTGCCAGCAGCTTAAGCCTAGCGGACTACGAGCAGTACTTC,CASSLSLADYEQYF,few,TRBD2,TRBJ2-7,TRBV13
TGCAGTGCCGCTAGCGGGTGGCACACAGATACGCAGTATTTT,CSAASGWHTDTQYF,.,TRBD2,TRBJ2-3,TRBV20-1
TGCAGTGCCATGGACCCACTAGGAGCCCTTAGCTCCTACAATGAGCAGTTCTTC,CSAMDPLGALSSYNEQFF,.,.,TRBJ2-1,TRBV20-1
TGTGCCAGCAGCCGCCGGGACAGAACCACAGATACGCAGTATTTT,CASSRRDRTTDTQYF,.,TRBD1,TRBJ2-3,TRBV3-1
TGCGCCAGCAGCTTAAGTGCGGGCTTTAGCTCCTACGAGCAGTACTTC,CASSLSAGFSSYEQYF,.,.,TRBJ2-7,TRBV5-1
TGTGCCAGCAGTGGGCCCGGGAATTTGAACACTGAAGCTTTCTTT,CASSGPGNLNTEAFF,once,.,TRBJ1-1,TRBV6-1
TGTGCCAGCAGCCACAGGGGGCATGCCAAAAACATTCAGTACTTC,CASSHRGHAKNIQYF,few,TRBD1,TRBJ2-4,TRBV3-1
TGCAGTGCTAGAGGAGAGACCCAGTTCTTC,CSARGETQFF,.,.,TRBJ2-1,TRBV20-1
TGTGCCAGCAGCCCCCACGGGACAGTGGGCGAGCAGTACTTC,CASSPHGTVGEQYF,.,TRBD1,TRBJ2-7,TRBV14
TGTGCCAGCAGCCAAGATACCGGGAGTGTAGATACGCAGTATTTT,CASSQDTGSVDTQYF,.,.,TRBJ2-3,TRBV4-2
TGCAGTGCTAGAGATCCAGGGCGACTTTACTATGGCTACACCTTC,CSARDPGRLYYGYTF,.,.,TRBJ1-2,TRBV20-1
TGTGCCATCAGTGCTCGGGCCGCCGCTTCGGGCAATCAGCCCCAGCATTTT,CAISARAAASGNQPQHF,.,.,TRBJ1-5,TRBV10-3
TGCGCCAGCAGCCAAGAAACGGGTCTAGCGGGGGGGCGTTTATCGAATGAGCAGTTCTTC,CASSQETGLAGGRLSNEQFF,few,TRBD2,TRBJ2-1,TRBV4-1
TGTGCCAGCGGACAGGGGACGGGCCGACCCCACAATGAGCAGTTCTTC,CASGQGTGRPHNEQFF,.,TRBD1,TRBJ2-1,TRBV2
TGTGCCAGCAGCCCTCGGACAGGATTTAGCACAGATACGCAGTATTTT,CASSPRTGFSTDTQYF,.,.,TRBJ2-3,TRBV21-1
TGTGCCACCAGTGAGGCCGGGTTCGGCGAGCAGTACTTC,CATSEAGFGEQYF,few,.,TRBJ2-7,TRBV24-1
TGCGCCAGCAGCTCCGGGACTAGCTTGTCGAGGGGCACAGATACGCAGTATTTT,CASSSGTSLSRGTDTQYF,.,TRBD2,TRBJ2-3,TRBV5-1
TGTGCCAGCAGTTTAGGGGGACTACACAGCACAGATACGCAGTATTTT,CASSLGGLHSTDTQYF,few,TRBD2,TRBJ2-3,TRBV12-3/TRBV12-4
TGTGCCAGCGAGGGGAGTAGCTACGAGCAGTACTTC,CASEGSSYEQYF,.,.,TRBJ2-7,TRBV2
TGTGCCAGCAGCCAAGTCAGCGGAGGCACAGATACGCAGTATTTT,CASSQVSGGTDTQYF,.,.,TRBJ2-3,TRBV4-2
TGTGCCAGCAGCTTCATGGGGGAGGCCGGGGAGCTGTTTTTT,CASSFMGEAGELFF,.,.,TRBJ2-2,TRBV5-4
TGTGCCAGCAAATCAGCAAATGAGCAGTTCTTC,CASKSANEQFF,.,.,TRBJ2-1,TRBV6-1
TGTGCCAGCAGTTTCAGGGGAGGGCACAATGAGCAGTTCTTC,CASSFRGGHNEQFF,.,.,TRBJ2-1,TRBV27
TGTGCCAGCAGCTTAGAAGCGGGGCAGACTCTAGCCAAAAACATTCAGTACTTC,CASSLEAGQTLAKNIQYF,.,TRBD2,TRBJ2-4,TRBV13
TGTGCCTGGGGGACAGGCCATGGGGGGGAGCAGTACTTC,CAWGTGHGGEQYF,few,.,TRBJ2-5,TRBV30
TGTGCCAGCAGCCAAGTGATGATAGCAGGGGAGACCCAGTACTTC,CASSQVMIAGETQYF,few,.,TRBJ2-5,TRBV3-1
TGTGCCTGGGAGGGGAGGTTACTAGCCAAAAACATTCAGTACTTC,CAWEGRLLAKNIQYF,.,.,TRBJ2-4,TRBV30
TGTGCCAGCAACGAACAGGGGGCTTCACCCCTCCACTTT,CASNEQGASPLHF,.,TRBD1,TRBJ1-6,TRBV25-1
TGCAGTGCTAGCGACAGGGGATCGAGTACTGAAGCTTTCTTT,CSASDRGSSTEAFF,.,TRBD1,TRBJ1-1,TRBV20-1
TGCGCCAGCAGCCAACCCGGGACAGCCAGGGAAGCTTTCTTT,CASSQPGTAREAFF,.,TRBD1,TRBJ1-1,TRBV4-1
TGTGCCAGCAGCCGCCGAGGACTCCTTCCCTACGAGCAGTACTTC,CASSRRGLLPYEQYF,few,.,TRBJ2-7,TRBV7-9
TGTGCCAGCAGCTTAGTCCCGGGGGGGCGCCCAGATACGCAGTATTTT,CASSLVPGGRPDTQYF,few,TRBD2,TRBJ2-3,TRBV7-2
TGTGCCATCAGTGACGGGACTAGCGGCTCCTACAATGAGCAGTACTTC,CAISDGTSGSYNEQYF,.,TRBD2,TRBJ2-7,TRBV10-3
TGTGCCAGCAGTCCATCGGCCCTCACAGATACGCAGTATTTT,CASSPSALTDTQYF,few,.,TRBJ2-3,TRBV6-2/TRBV6-3
TGTGCCACCAGCAGACTATCGACAGGAACCGACGAGCAGTACTTC,CATSRLSTGTDEQYF,.,.,TRBJ2-7,TRBV15
TGTGCCATCAGTGAAAGTCCTCCCACAGATACGCAGTATTTT,CAISESPPTDTQYF,many,.,TRBJ2-3,TRBV10-3
TGTGCCAGCAGCCCTGGGTCGTACCAAGAGACCCATTACTTC,CASSPGSYQETHYF,.,.,TRBJ2-5,TRBV28
TGTGCCAGCAGCGCCTCTAGCGGGGGGGCCCGGACCGGGGAGCTGTTTTTT,CASSASSGGARTGELFF,.,TRBD2,TRBJ2-2,TRBV7-2
TGTGCCAGCAGCTTGGGCACCGGGCTTAAAGAGACCCAGTACTTC,CASSLGTGLKETQYF,few,.,TRBJ2-5,TRBV11-1
TGCAGTGCCGGGGAAAACACTGAAGCTTTCTTT,CSAGENTEAFF,.,.,TRBJ1-1,TRBV20-1
TGTGCCAGCAGTTTAGGGGACGGAAACATTCAGTACTTC,CASSLGDGNIQYF,few,.,TRBJ2-4,TRBV28
TGCAGTGCGAGCAGACAGGGAAGGTACGAGCAGTACTTC,CSASRQGRYEQYF,.,TRBD1,TRBJ2-7,TRBV20-1
TGCAGCGCTAGAGTGACAGGCCTAACCATCCACTTT,CSARVTGLTIHF,.,.,TRBJ1-6,TRBV20-1
TGTGCCAGCAGCTTAGGACAGGGGATTGGTGAAGCTTTCTTT,CASSLGQGIGEAFF,.,TRBD1,TRBJ1-1,TRBV7-6
TGTGCCAGCAGCCAAGGCGGCAGTTCTAACTATGGCTACACCTTC,CASSQGGSSNYGYTF,many,.,TRBJ1-2,TRBV4-2
TGTGCCAGCAGTCAACCGGGACAGGGGAATGAAAAACTGTTTTTT,CASSQPGQGNEKLFF,many,TRBD1,TRBJ1-4,TRBV4-1
TGTGCCACCGCCCAGCCTCCAGATACGCAGTATTTT,CATAQPPDTQYF,.,.,TRBJ2-3,TRBV12-3/TRBV12-4
TGTGCCAGTAGTATTAGCGGCAACAATGAGCAGTTCTTC,CASSISGNNEQFF,.,.,TRBJ2-1,TRBV19